This T cell receptor (beta chain) was recovered during a study of resident and recirculating memory T cells in vitiligo. Study information: Shave-biopsy epidermis from lesional and nonlesional skin was sequenced alongside PBMCs.

Trimming took off 5 bases at V and 7 bases at J, with 14 bases between the two ends. Germline loops: CDR1 SNHLY, CDR2 FYNNEI. CDR3 length equals 14 residues. Regarding the study as a whole: TCR sequences were not conserved across biopsy sites or patients. Clonality differed among vitiligo lesions, with no unique dominant clone.

Using immunoSEQ multiplex PCR, the repertoire was profiled, and TCRdb retains in-frame clones only, with some absent. The table shows tens of thousands of clones, with 92% occurring only once. Anyone treated within the previous three months was excluded. As regards this clone: Its antigen is unknown.

This receptor was obtained from a male donor with vitiligo. The V gene is TRBV2, the J gene TRBJ1-4; D might be TRBD1 (5 bases). Sample: blood. The CDR3 region is CASSKRGSVEKLFF. In DNA form, the CDR3 reads TGTGCCAGCAGTAAGCGGGGCTCCGTTGAAAAACTGTTTTTT.